Presented here are 8 T cell receptor beta chains from one specimen sequenced in a study of CD8 T cells in Susac syndrome. Roughly 0.45 to 1 ug RNA was reverse transcribed with random hexamers. TCRdb redid the calling of the immunoSEQ multiplex PCR reads with MiXCR, one entry per CDR3 protein. The repertoire holds 120,000 or so distinct CDR3 sequences, with just under 95% as singletons. Material: CD8+ T cells from PBMCs. These receptor sequences come from a human donor with Susac syndrome.

The genes are TRBV5-8 and TRBJ2-1, with a possible D match to TRBD1 (6 bases). Trimming removed 3 bases from V and 3 bases from J, with 10 bases in between. Per germline, CDR1 SGHTS and CDR2 YDEGEE. The CDR3 contains 14 residues. This CDR3 is CASSWGTYYNEQFF. Written as DNA, the CDR3 is TGTGCCAGCAGCTGGGGGACATACTACAATGAGCAGTTCTTC.

The sample holds one count of this clonotype. The chain is built from TRBV4-1 and TRBJ2-1; 13 nucleotides match TRBD2. This CDR3 region has 16 residues. The germline V gene encodes CDR1 MGHRA and CDR2 YSYEKL. The V and J ends lost 1 base and 6 bases, in that order; junction bases with no gene match: 3. CDR3 DNA: TGCGCCAGCAGCCAAGTACTAGCGGGGGGGCGCAATGAGCAGTTCTTC. Translating gives CASSQVLAGGRNEQFF.

V is TRBV29-1 and J is TRBJ2-7; D is possibly TRBD1 or TRBD2 (5 bases each). From germline, CDR1 is SQVTM and CDR2 ANQGSEA. This CDR3 has 15 amino acids. Trimming pared 0 bases from V and 2 bases from J, leaving 14 bases between. The DNA for the CDR3 is TGCAGCGTTGAAGACTTAACGGGGCAGGCCTACGAGCAGTACTTC. This codes for CSVEDLTGQAYEQYF.

The chain employs TRBV5-6 and TRBJ2-1; D remains unclear. Germline V gene sequence: CDR1 SGHDT, CDR2 YYEEEE. The CDR3 covers 15 residues. Trimming removed 3 bases from V and 0 bases from J, with 10 bases in between. The CDR3 region has the DNA TGTGCCAGCAGCTCCTTCAGGAGCTCCTACAATGAGCAGTTCTTC. Protein: CASSSFRSSYNEQFF.

The chain couples TRBV12-3 or TRBV12-4 to TRBJ1-3, with D perhaps TRBD1 (5 bases). This CDR3 region has 13 residues. Trimming pared 6 bases from V and 3 bases from J, leaving 9 bases between. For the CDR3, the DNA is TGTGCCAGCAGCAGGACACTTGGAAACACCATATATTTT. This codes for CASSRTLGNTIYF.

This sequence joins TRBV5-6 and TRBJ1-2; D is unclear. V lost 0 bases and J 7 bases, leaving 7 bases between the germline ends. The V gene's germline CDR1 is SGHDT and CDR2 YYEEEE. The CDR3 is 12 amino acids. The CDR3 is CASSLDPSGYTF. As DNA, the CDR3 is TGTGCCAGCAGCTTGGACCCCAGTGGCTACACCTTC.

The chain is built from TRBV12-3 or TRBV12-4 and TRBJ2-7; D not resolved. The CDR3 totals 12 residues. The ends were cut back, 5 bases at V and 3 bases at J, with 8 bases in the middle. The CDR3 nucleotides read TGTGCCAGCAGTGGACCCGACTACGAGCAGTACTTC. This codes for CASSGPDYEQYF.

Here the CDR3 reads CASSLGVTESSYNEQFF. CDR3 coding DNA: TGTGCCAGCAGCTTAGGCGTAACGGAAAGCTCCTACAATGAGCAGTTCTTC. V is TRBV7-6 and J is TRBJ2-1; D remains unclear. Germline V CDR1 and CDR2: SGHVS, FNYEAQ. This CDR3 comprises 17 residues. The ends were cut back, 1 base at V and 0 bases at J, with 13 bases in the middle.